The 8 T cell receptor beta chains below were found in one sample sequenced in a study of CD8+ T cells in alopecia areata. Investigators isolated RNA and reverse transcribed it into cDNA to act as the sequencing template. Only in-frame clones appear in the TCRdb table, and some are missing; sequencing was by immunoSEQ multiplex PCR. The sample carries 150,000 to 200,000 clones, approximately 60% recorded once. The treatment denotes: oral pan-JAK inhibitor, 5-10 mg twice daily. The starting material was CD4+ T cells sorted from blood, obtained at week 24, from a patient treated with tofacitinib. These receptors all come from a human donor with alopecia areata.

The chain carries TRBV5-1 and TRBJ1-5; no reliable D call. Germline-derived CDR1 and CDR2 are SGHRS and YFSETQ. With 1 base removed from V and 2 bases from J, the gap between germline ends came to 10 bases. This CDR3 has 15 amino acids. The CDR3 spells CASSLWGEGNQPQHF. CDR3 coding DNA: TGCGCCAGCAGCTTGTGGGGTGAGGGCAATCAGCCCCAGCATTTT.

This chain uses TRBV29-1 with TRBJ2-7; D ambiguous. V was clipped by 6 bases and J by 0 bases, with 12 bases between them. The germline gives CDR1 SQVTM, CDR2 ANQGSEA. This CDR3 contains 13 residues. This chain's CDR3 is CSVALRYSYEQYF. In DNA, the CDR3 is TGCAGCGTCGCTCTCAGATACTCCTACGAGCAGTACTTC.

This clone was observed a few times. V usage is TRBV7-2 and J usage is TRBJ1-4; D is uncertain. The CDR3 totals 14 residues. V was pared by 2 bases and J by 2 bases, with 6 bases between. Germline CDR1 SGHTA, CDR2 FQGNSA. CDR3 in DNA: TGTGCCAGCAGCTTAATGGTTACTAATGAAAAACTGTTTTTT. It codes for CASSLMVTNEKLFF. The whole variable domain, remainder taken from reference TRBV7-2 and TRBJ1-4, is GAGVSQSPSNKVTEKGKDVELRCDPISGHTALYWYRQSLGQGLEFLIYFQGNSAPDKSGLPSDRFSAERTGGSVSTLTIQRTQQEDSAVYLCASSLMVTNEKLFFGSGTQLSVL.

This clone was seen more than once but under ten times. V usage is TRBV27 and J usage is TRBJ1-1, with a weak D call TRBD1 (5 bases). The V gene's germline CDR1 is MNHEY and CDR2 SMNVEV (reference sequence). CDR3 length: 14 residues. V lost 5 bases and J lost 5, with 15 bases in between. DNA for the CDR3: TGTGCCAGCAGTCCATCGGGGCGGGGGACTGAAGCTTTCTTT. It encodes CASSPSGRGTEAFF.

V gene TRBV6-6 combines with J gene TRBJ2-1; D gene unclear. This CDR3 has 14 amino acids. V dropped 7 bases and J dropped 4 bases, with 14 bases sitting between them. The germline CDR1 and CDR2 sequences are MNHNY and SVGAGI (reference sequence). CDR3 sequence (DNA): TGTGCCAGCACCCTCAGCGACGGGTACAATGAGCAGTTCTTC. Its translation: CASTLSDGYNEQFF.

Remarks on this clone: Different DNA sequences within this sample yield the same CDR3. The chain has TRBV29-1 and TRBJ2-3; unclear D gene. Germline V lookup: CDR1 SQVTM, CDR2 ANQGSEA. V lost 4 bases and J lost 6, with 5 bases in between. This CDR3 has 10 residues. The DNA for the CDR3 is TGCAGCGTTGTAGGGGATACGCAGTATTTT. Protein: CSVVGDTQYF.

There are a few counts of this clone. The V call is TRBV19, the J call TRBJ1-4, with 9 nucleotides matching TRBD1. The germline V gene has CDR1 LNHDA and CDR2 SQIVND (reference sequence). With V trimmed by 6 bases and J by 13 bases, 6 bases remained unmatched. The CDR3 contains 12 residues. The CDR3 nucleotides are TGTGCCAGTAGCCAGGACAGGGGAGGACTGTTTTTT. Translating it yields CASSQDRGGLFF.

The rearrangement uses TRBV29-1 and TRBJ1-1; D might be TRBD1 (6 bases). V lost 6 bases, J lost 1 base, and 21 bases lay in between. Germline assignment: CDR1 SQVTM and CDR2 ANQGSEA. This CDR3 is 16 amino acids long. As DNA, the CDR3 is TGCAGCGTCCAGGGGTCGGGACTACCGGGGAACACTGAAGCTTTCTTT. As protein: CSVQGSGLPGNTEAFF.